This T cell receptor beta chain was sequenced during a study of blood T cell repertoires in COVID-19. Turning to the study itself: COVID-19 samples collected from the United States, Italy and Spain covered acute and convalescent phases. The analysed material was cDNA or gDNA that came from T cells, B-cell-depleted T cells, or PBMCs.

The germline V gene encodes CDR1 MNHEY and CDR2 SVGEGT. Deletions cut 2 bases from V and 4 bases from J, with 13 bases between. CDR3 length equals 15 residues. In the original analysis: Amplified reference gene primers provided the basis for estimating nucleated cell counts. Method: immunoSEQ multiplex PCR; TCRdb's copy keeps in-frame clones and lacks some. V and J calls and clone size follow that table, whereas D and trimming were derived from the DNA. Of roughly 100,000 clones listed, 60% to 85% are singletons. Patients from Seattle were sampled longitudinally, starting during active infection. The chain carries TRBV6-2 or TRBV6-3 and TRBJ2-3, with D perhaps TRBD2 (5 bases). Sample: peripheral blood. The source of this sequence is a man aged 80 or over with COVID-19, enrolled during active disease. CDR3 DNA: TGTGCCAGCAGTTACACCGCGGGCCCCCCAGATACGCAGTATTTT. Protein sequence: CASSYTAGPPDTQYF.